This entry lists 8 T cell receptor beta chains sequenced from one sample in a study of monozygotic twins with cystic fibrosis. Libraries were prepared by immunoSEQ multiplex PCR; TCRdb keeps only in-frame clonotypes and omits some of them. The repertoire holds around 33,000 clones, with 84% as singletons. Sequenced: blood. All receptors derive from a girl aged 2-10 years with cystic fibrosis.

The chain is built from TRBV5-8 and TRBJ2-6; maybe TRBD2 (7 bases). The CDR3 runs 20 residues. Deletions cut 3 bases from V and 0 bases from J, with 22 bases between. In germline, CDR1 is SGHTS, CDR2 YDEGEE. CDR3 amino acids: CASSWILGGRPRSGANVLTF. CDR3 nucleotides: TGTGCCAGCAGCTGGATCCTGGGGGGGCGGCCCCGCTCTGGGGCCAACGTCCTGACTTTC.

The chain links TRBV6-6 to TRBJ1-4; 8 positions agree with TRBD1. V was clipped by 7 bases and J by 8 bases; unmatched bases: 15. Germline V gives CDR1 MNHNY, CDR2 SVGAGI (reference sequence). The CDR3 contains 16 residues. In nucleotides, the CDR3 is TGTGCCAGCATCCATCTTCCCGGGACAGGAGGAGAAAAACTGTTTTTT. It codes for CASIHLPGTGGEKLFF.

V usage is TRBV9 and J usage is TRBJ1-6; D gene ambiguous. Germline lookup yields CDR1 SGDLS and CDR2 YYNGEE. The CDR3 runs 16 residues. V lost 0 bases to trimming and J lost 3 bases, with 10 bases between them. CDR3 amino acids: CASSVGSDHYNSPLHF. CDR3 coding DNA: TGTGCCAGCAGCGTAGGGTCGGACCACTATAATTCACCCCTCCACTTT.

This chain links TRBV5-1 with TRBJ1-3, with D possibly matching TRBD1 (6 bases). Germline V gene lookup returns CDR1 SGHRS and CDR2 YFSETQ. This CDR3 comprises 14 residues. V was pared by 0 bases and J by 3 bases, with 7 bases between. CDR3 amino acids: CASSLGQDGNTIYF. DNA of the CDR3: TGCGCCAGCAGCTTGGGACAGGATGGAAACACCATATATTTT.

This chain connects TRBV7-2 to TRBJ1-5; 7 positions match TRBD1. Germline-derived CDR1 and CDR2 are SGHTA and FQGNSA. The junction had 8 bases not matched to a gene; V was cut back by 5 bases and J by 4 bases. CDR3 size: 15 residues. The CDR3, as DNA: TGTGCCAGCAGCCTGACACAGGGGATGAATCAGCCCCAGCATTTT. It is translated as CASSLTQGMNQPQHF.

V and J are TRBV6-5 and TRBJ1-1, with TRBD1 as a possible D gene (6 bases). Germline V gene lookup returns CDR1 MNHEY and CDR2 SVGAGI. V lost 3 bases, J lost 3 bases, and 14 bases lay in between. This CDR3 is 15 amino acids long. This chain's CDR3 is CASSYSGAQDTEAFF. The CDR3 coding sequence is TGTGCCAGCAGTTATTCGGGGGCGCAGGACACTGAAGCTTTCTTT.

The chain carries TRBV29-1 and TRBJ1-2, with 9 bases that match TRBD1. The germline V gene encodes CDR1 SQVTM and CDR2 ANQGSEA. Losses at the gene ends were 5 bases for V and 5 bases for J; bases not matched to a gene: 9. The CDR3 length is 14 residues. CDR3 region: CSVFTAGTGYGYTF. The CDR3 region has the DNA TGCAGCGTTTTTACCGCCGGGACAGGGTATGGCTACACCTTC.

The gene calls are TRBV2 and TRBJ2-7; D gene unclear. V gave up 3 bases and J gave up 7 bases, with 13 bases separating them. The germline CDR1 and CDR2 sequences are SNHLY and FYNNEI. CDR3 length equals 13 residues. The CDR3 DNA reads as TGTGCCAGCAGTGAGGCCACGGTCGGAGAGCAGTACTTC. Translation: CASSEATVGEQYF.